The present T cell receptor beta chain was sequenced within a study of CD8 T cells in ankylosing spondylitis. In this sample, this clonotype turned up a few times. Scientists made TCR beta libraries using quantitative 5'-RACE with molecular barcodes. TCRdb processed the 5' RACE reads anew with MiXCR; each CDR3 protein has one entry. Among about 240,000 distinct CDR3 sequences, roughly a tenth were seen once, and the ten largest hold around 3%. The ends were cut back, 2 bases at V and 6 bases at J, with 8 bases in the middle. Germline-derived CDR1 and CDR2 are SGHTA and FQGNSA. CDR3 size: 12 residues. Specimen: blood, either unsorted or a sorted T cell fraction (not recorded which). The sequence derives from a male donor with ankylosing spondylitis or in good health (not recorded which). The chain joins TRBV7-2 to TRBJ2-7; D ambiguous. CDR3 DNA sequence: TGTGCCAGCAGCTTATTGTTATCCGAGCAGTACTTC. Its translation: CASSLLLSEQYF.